This TCR beta chain was documented in a study of cytomegalovirus exposure and HLA in healthy donors. Overall study results and limits: Fewer N-insertions than the roughly 630-donor mean were reportedly shown by an Asian-associated ancestry cluster in a later analysis. Presence/absence analyses assumed roughly uniform sequencing depth across donors, which may not hold.

The CDR3 has 17 residues. In germline, CDR1 is MGHRA, CDR2 YSYEKL. Trimming cost V 0 bases and J 6 bases; bases outside gene matches: 6. PCR was performed using 60 Vbeta and 13 Jbeta primers. TCRdb's copy holds only in-frame clones and misses some; the assay was immunoSEQ multiplex PCR. The sample contains more than 110,000 clones, around 72% of which appear only once. Turning to this clone: Its specificity is unknown.

J is TRBJ2-3 and V is TRBV4-1; 13 nucleotides agree with TRBD2. This TCR was recovered from a human donor in good health. Specimen: PBMCs. The DNA of the CDR3 is TGCGCCAGCAGCCAAGATCGGAGACTAGCGGGGGGTGATACGCAGTATTTT. It is translated as CASSQDRRLAGGDTQYF.